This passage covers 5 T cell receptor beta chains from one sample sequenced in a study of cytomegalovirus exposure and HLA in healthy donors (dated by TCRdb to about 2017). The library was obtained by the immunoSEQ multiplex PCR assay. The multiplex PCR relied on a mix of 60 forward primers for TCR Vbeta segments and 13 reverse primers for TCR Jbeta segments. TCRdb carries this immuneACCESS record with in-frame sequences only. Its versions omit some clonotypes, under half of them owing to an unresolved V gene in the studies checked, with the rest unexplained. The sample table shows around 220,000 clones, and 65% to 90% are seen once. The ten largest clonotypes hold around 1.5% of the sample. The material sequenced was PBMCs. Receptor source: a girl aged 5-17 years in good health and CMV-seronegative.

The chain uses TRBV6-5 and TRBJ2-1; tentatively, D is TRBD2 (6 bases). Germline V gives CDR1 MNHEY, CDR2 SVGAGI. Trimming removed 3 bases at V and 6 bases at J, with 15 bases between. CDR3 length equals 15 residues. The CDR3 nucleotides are TGTGCCAGCAGTTATGGATGGACGGAGGGCAATGAGCAGTTCTTC. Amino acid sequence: CASSYGWTEGNEQFF.

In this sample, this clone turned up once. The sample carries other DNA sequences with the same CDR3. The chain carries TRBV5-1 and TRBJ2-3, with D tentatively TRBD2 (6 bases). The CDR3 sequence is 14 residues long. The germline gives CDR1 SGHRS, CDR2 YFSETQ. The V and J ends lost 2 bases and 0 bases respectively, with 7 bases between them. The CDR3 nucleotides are TGCGCCAGCAGCTTAGCGGGCAGCACAGATACGCAGTATTTT. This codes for CASSLAGSTDTQYF.

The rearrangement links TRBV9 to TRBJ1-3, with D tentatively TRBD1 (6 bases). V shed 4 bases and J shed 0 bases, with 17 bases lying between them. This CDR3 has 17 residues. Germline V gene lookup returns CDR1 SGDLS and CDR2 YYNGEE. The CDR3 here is CASSLRGSGSSGNTIYF. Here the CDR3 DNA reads TGTGCCAGCAGCCTCAGGGGTTCAGGTAGCTCTGGAAACACCATATATTTT.

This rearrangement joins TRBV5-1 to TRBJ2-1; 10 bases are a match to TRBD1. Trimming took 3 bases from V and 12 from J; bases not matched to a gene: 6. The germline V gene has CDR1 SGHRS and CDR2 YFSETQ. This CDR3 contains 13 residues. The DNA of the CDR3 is TGCGCCAGCAGCTCAGACAGGGGGCGGGTGCAGTTCTTC. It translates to CASSSDRGRVQFF.

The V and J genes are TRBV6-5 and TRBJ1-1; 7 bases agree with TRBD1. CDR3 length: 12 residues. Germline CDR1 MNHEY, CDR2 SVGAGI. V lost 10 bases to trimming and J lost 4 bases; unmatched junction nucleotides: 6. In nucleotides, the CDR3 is TGTGCCACTAGTTACAGGGGCACTGAAGCTTTCTTT. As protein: CATSYRGTEAFF.